This TCR beta chain stems from a study of T cell responses to AZD1222 COVID-19 vaccine. Findings of the study overall: Repertoire sampling occurred only after the peak T cell response.

TCRdb keeps only in-frame clones here, not all; method: immunoSEQ multiplex PCR. The sample lists around 210,000 clones; about 95% were seen once. In the case of this clone: Its antigen is as yet unknown.

Germline lookup yields CDR1 MDHEN and CDR2 SYDVKM. V gave up 4 bases and J gave up 4 bases, with 5 bases separating them. The CDR3 has 12 amino acids. V and J are TRBV28 and TRBJ1-5; D call uncertain. This clonotype was obtained from an adult who received the MenACWY meningococcal vaccine as a control. The source material was peripheral blood, sampled 28 days after the second dose of the MenACWY control vaccine. CDR3 nucleotides: TGTGCCAGCAGTTGGGGAAATCAGCCCCAGCATTTT. It specifies CASSWGNQPQHF.